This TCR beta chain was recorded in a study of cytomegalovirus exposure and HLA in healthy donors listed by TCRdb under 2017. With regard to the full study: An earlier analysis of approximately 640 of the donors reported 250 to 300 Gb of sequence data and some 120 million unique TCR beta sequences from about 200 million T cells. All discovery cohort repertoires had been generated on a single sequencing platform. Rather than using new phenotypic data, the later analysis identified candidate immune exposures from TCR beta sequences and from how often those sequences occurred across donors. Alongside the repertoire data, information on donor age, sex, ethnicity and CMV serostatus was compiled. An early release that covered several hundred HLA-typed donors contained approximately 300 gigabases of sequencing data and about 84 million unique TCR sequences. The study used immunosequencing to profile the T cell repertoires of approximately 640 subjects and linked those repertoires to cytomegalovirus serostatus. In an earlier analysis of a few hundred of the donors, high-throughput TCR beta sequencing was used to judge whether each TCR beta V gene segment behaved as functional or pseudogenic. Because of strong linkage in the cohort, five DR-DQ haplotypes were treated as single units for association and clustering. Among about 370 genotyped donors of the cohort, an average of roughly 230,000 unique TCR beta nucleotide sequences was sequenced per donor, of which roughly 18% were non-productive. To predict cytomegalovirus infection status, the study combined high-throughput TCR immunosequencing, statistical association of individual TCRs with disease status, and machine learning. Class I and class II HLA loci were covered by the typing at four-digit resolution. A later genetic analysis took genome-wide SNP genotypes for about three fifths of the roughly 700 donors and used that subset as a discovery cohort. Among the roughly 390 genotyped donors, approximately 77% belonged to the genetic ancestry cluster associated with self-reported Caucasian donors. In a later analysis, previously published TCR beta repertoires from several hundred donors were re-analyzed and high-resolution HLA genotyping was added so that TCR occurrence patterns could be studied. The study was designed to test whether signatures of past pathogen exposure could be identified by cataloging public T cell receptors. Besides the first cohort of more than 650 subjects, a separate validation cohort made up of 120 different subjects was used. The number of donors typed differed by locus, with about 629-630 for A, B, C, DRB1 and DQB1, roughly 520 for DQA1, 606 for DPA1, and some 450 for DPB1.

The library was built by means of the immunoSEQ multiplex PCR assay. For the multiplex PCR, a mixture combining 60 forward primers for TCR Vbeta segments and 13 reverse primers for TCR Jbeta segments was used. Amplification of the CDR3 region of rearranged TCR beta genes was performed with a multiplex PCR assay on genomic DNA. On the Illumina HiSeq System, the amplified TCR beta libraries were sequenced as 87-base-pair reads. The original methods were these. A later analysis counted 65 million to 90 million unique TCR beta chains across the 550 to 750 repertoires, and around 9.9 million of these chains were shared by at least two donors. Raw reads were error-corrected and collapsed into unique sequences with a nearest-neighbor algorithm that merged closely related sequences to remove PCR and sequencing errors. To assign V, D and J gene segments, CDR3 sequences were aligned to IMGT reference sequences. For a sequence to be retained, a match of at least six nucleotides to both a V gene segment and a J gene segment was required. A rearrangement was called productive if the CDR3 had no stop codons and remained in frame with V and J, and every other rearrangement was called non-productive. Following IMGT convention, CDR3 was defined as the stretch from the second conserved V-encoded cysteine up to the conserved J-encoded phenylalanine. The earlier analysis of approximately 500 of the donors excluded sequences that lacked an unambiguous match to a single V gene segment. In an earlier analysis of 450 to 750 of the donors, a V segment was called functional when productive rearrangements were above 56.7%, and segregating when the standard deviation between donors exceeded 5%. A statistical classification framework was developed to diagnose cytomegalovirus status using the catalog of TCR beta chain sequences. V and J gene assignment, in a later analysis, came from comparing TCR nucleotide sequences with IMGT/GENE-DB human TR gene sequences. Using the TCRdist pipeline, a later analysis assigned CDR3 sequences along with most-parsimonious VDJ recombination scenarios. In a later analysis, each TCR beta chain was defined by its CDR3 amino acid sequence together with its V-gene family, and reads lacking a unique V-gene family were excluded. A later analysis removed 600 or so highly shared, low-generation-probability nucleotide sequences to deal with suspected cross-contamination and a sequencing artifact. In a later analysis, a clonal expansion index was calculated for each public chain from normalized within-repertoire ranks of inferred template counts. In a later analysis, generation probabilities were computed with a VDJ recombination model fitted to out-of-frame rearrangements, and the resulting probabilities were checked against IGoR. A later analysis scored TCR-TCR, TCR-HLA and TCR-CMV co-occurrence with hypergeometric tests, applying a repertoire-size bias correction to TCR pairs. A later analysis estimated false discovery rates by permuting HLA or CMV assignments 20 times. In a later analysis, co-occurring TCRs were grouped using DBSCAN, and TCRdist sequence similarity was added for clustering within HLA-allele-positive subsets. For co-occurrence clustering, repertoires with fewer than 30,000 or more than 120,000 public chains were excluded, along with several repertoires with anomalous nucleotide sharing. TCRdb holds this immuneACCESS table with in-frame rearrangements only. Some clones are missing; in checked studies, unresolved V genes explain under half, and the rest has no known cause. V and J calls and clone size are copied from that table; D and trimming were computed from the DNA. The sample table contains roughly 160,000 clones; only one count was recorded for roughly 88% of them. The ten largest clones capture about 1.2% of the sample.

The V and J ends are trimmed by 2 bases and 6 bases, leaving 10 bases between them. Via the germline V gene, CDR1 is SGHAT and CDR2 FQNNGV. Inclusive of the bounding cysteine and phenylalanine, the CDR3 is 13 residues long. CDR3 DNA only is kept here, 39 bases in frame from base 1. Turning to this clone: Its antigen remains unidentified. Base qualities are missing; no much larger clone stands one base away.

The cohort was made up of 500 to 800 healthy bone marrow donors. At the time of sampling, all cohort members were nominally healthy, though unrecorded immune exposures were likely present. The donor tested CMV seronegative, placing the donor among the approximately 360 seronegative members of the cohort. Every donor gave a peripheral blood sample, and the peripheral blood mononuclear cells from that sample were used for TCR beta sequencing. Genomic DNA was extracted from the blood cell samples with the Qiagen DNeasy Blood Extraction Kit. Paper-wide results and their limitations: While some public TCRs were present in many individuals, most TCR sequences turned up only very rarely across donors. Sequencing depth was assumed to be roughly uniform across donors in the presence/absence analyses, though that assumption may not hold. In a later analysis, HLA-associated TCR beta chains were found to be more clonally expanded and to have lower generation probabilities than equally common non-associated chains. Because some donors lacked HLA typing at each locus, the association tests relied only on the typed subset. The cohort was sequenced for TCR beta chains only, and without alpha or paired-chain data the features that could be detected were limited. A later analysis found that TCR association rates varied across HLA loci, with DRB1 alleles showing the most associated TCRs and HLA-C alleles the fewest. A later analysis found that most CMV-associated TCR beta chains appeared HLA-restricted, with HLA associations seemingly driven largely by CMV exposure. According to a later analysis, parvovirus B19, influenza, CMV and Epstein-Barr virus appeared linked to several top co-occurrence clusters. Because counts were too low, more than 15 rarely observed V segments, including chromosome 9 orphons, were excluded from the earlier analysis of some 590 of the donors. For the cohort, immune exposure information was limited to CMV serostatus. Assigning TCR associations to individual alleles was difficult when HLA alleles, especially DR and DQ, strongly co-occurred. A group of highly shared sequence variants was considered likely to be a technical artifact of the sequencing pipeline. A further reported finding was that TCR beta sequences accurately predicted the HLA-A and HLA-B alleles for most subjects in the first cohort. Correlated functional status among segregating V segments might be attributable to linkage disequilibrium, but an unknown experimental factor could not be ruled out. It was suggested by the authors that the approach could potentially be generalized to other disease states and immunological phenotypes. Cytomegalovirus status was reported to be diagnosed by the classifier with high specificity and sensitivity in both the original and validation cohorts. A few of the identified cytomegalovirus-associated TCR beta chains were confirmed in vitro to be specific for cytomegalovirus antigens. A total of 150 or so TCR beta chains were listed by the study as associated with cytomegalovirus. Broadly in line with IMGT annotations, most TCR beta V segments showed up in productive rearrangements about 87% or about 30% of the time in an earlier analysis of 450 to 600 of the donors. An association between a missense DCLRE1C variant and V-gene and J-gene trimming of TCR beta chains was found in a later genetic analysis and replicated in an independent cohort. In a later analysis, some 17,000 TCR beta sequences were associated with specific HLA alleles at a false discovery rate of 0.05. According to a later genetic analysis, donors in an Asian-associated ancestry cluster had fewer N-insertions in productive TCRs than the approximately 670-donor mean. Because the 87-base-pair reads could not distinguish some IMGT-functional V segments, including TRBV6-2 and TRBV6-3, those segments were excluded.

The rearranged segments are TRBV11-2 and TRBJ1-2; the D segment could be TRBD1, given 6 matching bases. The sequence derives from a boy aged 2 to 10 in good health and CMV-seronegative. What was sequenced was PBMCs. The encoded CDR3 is CASSLNRVDGYTF. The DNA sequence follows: TGTGCCAGCAGCTTAAACAGGGTCGATGGCTACACCTTC.